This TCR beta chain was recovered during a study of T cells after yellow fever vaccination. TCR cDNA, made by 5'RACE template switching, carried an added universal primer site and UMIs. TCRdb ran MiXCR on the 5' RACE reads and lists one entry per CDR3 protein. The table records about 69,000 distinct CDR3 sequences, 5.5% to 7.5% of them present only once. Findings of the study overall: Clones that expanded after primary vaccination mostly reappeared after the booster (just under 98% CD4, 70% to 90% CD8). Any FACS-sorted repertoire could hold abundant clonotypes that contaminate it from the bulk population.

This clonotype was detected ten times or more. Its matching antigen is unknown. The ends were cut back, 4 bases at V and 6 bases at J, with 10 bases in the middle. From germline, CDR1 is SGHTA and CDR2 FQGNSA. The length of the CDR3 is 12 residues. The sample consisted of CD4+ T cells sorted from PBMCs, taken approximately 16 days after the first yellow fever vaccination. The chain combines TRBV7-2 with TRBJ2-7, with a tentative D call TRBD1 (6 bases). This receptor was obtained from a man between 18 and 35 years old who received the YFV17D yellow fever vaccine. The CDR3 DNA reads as TGTGCCAGCAGCTACGACAGGACCGAGCAGTACTTC. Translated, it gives CASSYDRTEQYF.